The following is a T cell receptor (beta chain) sequence with its context. Its antigen is still unknown. V gave up 4 bases and J gave up 0 bases, with 12 bases separating them. The CDR3 runs 15 residues. Germline values: CDR1 SQVTM, CDR2 ANQGSEA. Time point here: week 35, safety follow-up. Each vaccine dose was 300 ug of mutant IDH1 20-mer peptide, with topical imiquimod. The source of the sample is a study of a mutant IDH1 vaccine in newly diagnosed glioma. Only in-frame clones appear in the TCRdb table, and some are missing; sequencing was by immunoSEQ multiplex PCR. Of around 57,000 clones in the sample, approximately 80% are singletons; the top ten hold about 4.2%.

The sequencing here drew on PBMCs, taken from a glioma patient whose treatment included an IDH1 peptide vaccine. This rearrangement joins TRBV29-1 to TRBJ2-2, with D perhaps matching TRBD1 (6 bases). This clonotype was sampled from a man aged 25 to 40 with glioma. CDR3 amino acids: CSVVKGESNTGELFF. The DNA for the CDR3 is TGCAGCGTTGTAAAGGGGGAGTCGAACACCGGGGAGCTGTTTTTT.